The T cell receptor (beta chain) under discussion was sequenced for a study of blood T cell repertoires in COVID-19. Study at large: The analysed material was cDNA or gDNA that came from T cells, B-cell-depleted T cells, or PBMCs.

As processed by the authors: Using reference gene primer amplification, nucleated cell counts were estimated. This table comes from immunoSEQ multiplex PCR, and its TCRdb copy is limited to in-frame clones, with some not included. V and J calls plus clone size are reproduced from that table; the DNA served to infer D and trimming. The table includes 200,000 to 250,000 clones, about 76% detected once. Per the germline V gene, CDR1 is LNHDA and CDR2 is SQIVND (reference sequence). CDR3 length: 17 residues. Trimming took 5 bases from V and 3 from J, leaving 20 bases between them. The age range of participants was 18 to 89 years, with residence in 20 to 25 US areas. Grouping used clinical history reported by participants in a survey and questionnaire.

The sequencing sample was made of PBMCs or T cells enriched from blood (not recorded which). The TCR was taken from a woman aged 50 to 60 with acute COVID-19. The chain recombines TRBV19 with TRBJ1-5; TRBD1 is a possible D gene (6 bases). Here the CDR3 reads CASSPNTGGGSNQPQHF. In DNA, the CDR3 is TGTGCCAGTAGTCCCAATACTGGTGGGGGCTCCAATCAGCCCCAGCATTTT.